The source of this T cell receptor beta chain is a study of Graves' ophthalmopathy and Graves' hyperthyroidism (dated by TCRdb to the late 2010s). Broadly, across the study: Peripheral blood samples were taken at the time of initial diagnosis, before any treatment was given. TCR beta repertoire signatures were used to distinguish Graves' ophthalmopathy from Graves' hyperthyroidism and to predict progression to ophthalmopathy. In total, approximately 130 blood samples were TCR-sequenced: approximately 42 ophthalmopathy, over 70 hyperthyroidism and 17 hyperthyroidism-to-ophthalmopathy patients. A discovery set of 90 to 100 patients (43 ophthalmopathy, about 59 stable hyperthyroidism) was enrolled to explore V-J signatures distinguishing ophthalmopathy from hyperthyroidism. An independent validation cohort was composed of 18 hyperthyroidism patients and about 16 patients who later progressed from hyperthyroidism to ophthalmopathy. T-cell repertoires of thyroid tissue and blood were compared in about 6 hyperthyroidism patients. Following sampling, methimazole starting at 30 mg daily was administered to hyperthyroidism patients, and high-dose intravenous methylprednisolone was administered to ophthalmopathy patients. For training and testing, the 80 to 100 patients in the discovery cohort were randomly divided in a 7:3 ratio. On the study overall, not on this receptor specifically: Most expanded thyroid clonotypes with a frequency above 0.001 also appeared in blood, which suggests that blood repertoires may reflect the immune response in the thyroid. Ophthalmopathy was separated from stable hyperthyroidism by the 13-signature model with roughly 87% sensitivity and about 81% specificity in cross-validation and with 80%/75% in the test set. No statistical method was used to predetermine the sample size, and group allocation was not hidden from the investigators. In validation, the model predicted ophthalmopathy progression with about 64% sensitivity and approximately 78% specificity; some 13 predicted patients were CT-confirmed with GO in a median of roughly 6.8 months.

For repertoire sequencing, TCR beta CDR3 regions were amplified from RNA transcripts. The first round was an RT-PCR using HTBI primers with the Qiagen OneStep RT-PCR kit, and this first round was followed by a second-round multiplex PCR, then size selection and purification. Libraries were sequenced paired-end with 100 bp reads on an Illumina HiSeq2000. The authors processed their data as follows. SOAPnuke was used for read processing, and reads with adapters, uncalled bases, a mean Phred below 15, or no exact constant-primer or identifier match were discarded. COPE v1.2.5 was used to merge the high-quality paired reads. Clonotypes were defined as unique nucleotide sequences and were aligned to IMGT TRB V, D and J references using MiTCR v1.1. The analysis was limited to V-J combinations with a frequency above 0.0001, which together covered approximately 99% of the repertoires. For each V-J combination, a TCR clonal expansion and chaos score was defined as F50 clonal expansion divided by the chaos observed in the TCRdist matrix. Welch's t-statistics and random forest were used to reduce the features to 13 V-J combinations, which were then used as input to a naive Bayes classifier. Thyroid-blood repertoire similarity was quantified with the Morisita-Horn index. TCRdb passed the public sequencing reads through fastp at Q25 and MiXCR, retaining productive beta sequences. For every CDR3 protein sequence, its rows merge into one entry that carries the most common genes and DNA. The V and J calls here are based on TCRdb, not the publication. The sample includes roughly 500,000 distinct CDR3 sequences, with about an eighth observed a single time. The ten largest make up approximately 9.8% of the sample.

For this chain, trimming is 6 bases at the V end and 6 bases at the J end, and the number of junction bases without a gene match is 10. The CDR3 covers 14 residues, taking in both the cysteine and the phenylalanine. CDR3 DNA only is kept here, 42 bases in frame from base 1. Ophthalmopathy patients were characterized by moderately to severely active disease, a Clinical Activity Score of at least 3, a NOSPECS grade of at least 4, and a disease duration under 3 months. Patients were excluded if they had other autoimmune diseases, uncontrolled infections, pregnancy or lactation. Diagnosis was based on clinical symptoms, serum thyroxine, TRAb, thyroid ultrasound and orbital computed tomography. Ficoll-Paque density gradient centrifugation was used to isolate PBMCs from about 9 ml of fresh peripheral blood. Total RNA was extracted using Trizol reagent, and RNA quality was checked on an Agilent 2100 Bioanalyzer.

The table lists this clonotype with many counts. The antigen it recognizes is unknown. No base-level quality is on record; no much larger clone is a single base apart. The sample was blood. The sequence joins TRBV12-3 or TRBV12-4 to TRBJ1-2; 7 nucleotides in the junction match TRBD1. This clonotype was sampled from a woman aged 25-40 years with Graves' ophthalmopathy. Donor details come from another sample of the same person, matched by shared clones. The nucleotide sequence is given as TGTGCCAGCAGACGACAGGGCAGTTTTGATGGCTACACCTTC. It encodes CASRRQGSFDGYTF.